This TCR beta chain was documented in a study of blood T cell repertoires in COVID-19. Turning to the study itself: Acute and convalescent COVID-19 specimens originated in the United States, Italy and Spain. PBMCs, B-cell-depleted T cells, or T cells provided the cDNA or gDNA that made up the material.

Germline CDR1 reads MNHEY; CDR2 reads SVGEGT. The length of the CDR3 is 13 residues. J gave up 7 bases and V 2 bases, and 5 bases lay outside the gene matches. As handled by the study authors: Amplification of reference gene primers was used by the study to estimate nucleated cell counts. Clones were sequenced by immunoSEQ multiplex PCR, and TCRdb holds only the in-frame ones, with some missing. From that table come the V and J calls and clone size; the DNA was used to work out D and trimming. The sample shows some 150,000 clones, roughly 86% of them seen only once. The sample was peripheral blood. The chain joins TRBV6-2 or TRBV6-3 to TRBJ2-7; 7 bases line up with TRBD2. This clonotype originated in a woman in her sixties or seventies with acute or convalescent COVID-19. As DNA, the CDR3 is TGTGCCAGCAGTTACGCCTGGGGGGGAGAGCAGTACTTC. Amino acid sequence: CASSYAWGGEQYF.